This entry concerns a single TCR beta chain. Its cognate antigen is unknown. The sample comes from a study of T cells in Graves' hyperthyroidism and ophthalmopathy. Study-wide results and caveats: Ophthalmopathy prediction by the model preceded onset by a median about 6 months. Blood also held most thyroid clonotypes expanded beyond 0.001.

Amplification of TCR beta CDR3 regions used RNA as the template. HTBI primers were the set used in a first-round RT-PCR of the TCR CDR3. TCRdb ran MiXCR on the multiplex PCR reads and lists one entry per CDR3 protein. The sample shows about 46,000 distinct CDR3 sequences, 49% of them seen only once. This CDR3 is built from 15 residues. V dropped 2 bases and J dropped 2; count of bases not matched to a gene: 0. CDR1 and CDR2 from the germline V gene are MNHEY and SVGAGI. Graves' hyperthyroidism was deemed stable given no ophthalmopathy progression within 18 months. Diagnostic assessment was based on clinical symptoms, serum thyroxine and TRAb, thyroid ultrasound and orbital computed tomography.

This TCR was recovered from a woman aged 50 to 65 with Graves' hyperthyroidism. The chain uses TRBV6-5 and TRBJ1-5; 10 bases match TRBD1. The source material was peripheral blood or thyroid tissue (not recorded which). CDR3 DNA sequence: TGTGCCAGCAGTTACGGACAGGGGGGCAATCAGCCCCAGCATTTT. This gives the protein CASSYGQGGNQPQHF.